The source of this T cell receptor (beta chain) is a study of T cell changes during pregnancy in multiple sclerosis. After removal of 4 bases from V and 1 base from J, the junction contained 11 bases not matched to a gene. Germline V gene data show CDR1 as MGHRA and CDR2 as YSYEKL. The CDR3 extends over 18 amino acids. TCRdb's copy holds only in-frame clones and misses some; the assay was immunoSEQ multiplex PCR. The table includes about 110,000 clones, under 95% detected once. The chain couples TRBV4-1 to TRBJ2-3; TRBD2 matches 10 bases. This clonotype was sampled from a female donor with multiple sclerosis, enrolled in a pregnancy study. The sequencing used peripheral blood, collected before pregnancy. The CDR3 sequence: CASSLIAGGRLGTDTQYF. In nucleotides, the CDR3 is TGCGCCAGCAGCCTCATAGCGGGAGGTAGATTGGGCACAGATACGCAGTATTTT.